Presented here are 26 T cell receptor beta chains from one specimen sequenced in a study of shared clonotypes between healthy human individuals (dated by TCRdb to 2019 to 2021). Library method: the immunoSEQ multiplex PCR assay. TCRdb mirrors the immuneACCESS table, restricted to in-frame sequences. Some clones are absent from its copies; in checked studies, under half trace to an unresolved V gene, and the reason for the others is unknown. The sample contains about 490,000 clones, about three quarters of them found a single time. The top ten clonotypes cover approximately 13% of the sample. Sequenced material: PBMCs. These receptors originate from a woman aged 40 to 50 in good health. Some clones in this sample may be carry-over from other donors' samples.

The chain joins TRBV11-3 to TRBJ2-4, with 11 bases lining up with TRBD1. The CDR3 spans 16 residues. The V gene's germline CDR1 is SGHNT and CDR2 YENEEA. V dropped 5 bases and J dropped 1; count of bases not matched to a gene: 4. The CDR3: CASSPGQGAAKNIQYF. In DNA form, the CDR3 reads TGTGCCAGCAGCCCCGGACAGGGGGCCGCCAAAAACATTCAGTACTTC. Combining the CDR3 with reference TRBV11-3 and TRBJ2-4 gives the whole variable domain EAGVVQSPRYKIIEKKQPVAFWCNPISGHNTLYWYLQNLGQGPELLIRYENEEAVDDSQLPKDRFSAERLKGVDSTLKIQPAELGDSAVYLCASSPGQGAAKNIQYFGAGTRLSVL.

As concerns this clone: The sample has other DNA sequences that encode this CDR3 too. The chain joins TRBV9 to TRBJ2-1, with TRBD2 matching over 10 bases. Germline trimming cut 3 bases from V and 4 bases from J; bases unmatched to any gene: 4. This CDR3 is built from 15 residues. Germline CDR1 is SGDLS and CDR2 is YYNGEE. Written as DNA, the CDR3 is TGTGCCAGCAGCGGGACTAGCGGAGTATACAATGAGCAGTTCTTC. This translates into CASSGTSGVYNEQFF.

This chain uses TRBV30 with TRBJ1-6, with D perhaps matching TRBD1 (5 bases). The CDR3 is 17 residues long. Trimming shortened V by 4 bases and J by 7 bases, and 23 bases separated the two germline ends. Germline V gene lookup returns CDR1 GTSNPN and CDR2 SVGIG (reference sequence). CDR3 in amino acids: CAWTPWAGPRLNSPLHF. In DNA, the CDR3 is TGTGCCTGGACCCCCTGGGCAGGGCCACGCCTGAATTCACCCCTCCACTTT. Using reference TRBV30 and TRBJ1-6 for the parts outside the CDR3, the full variable domain is SQTIHQWPATLVQPVGSPLSLECTVEGTSNPNLYWYRQAAGRGLQLLFYSVGIGQISSEVPQNLSASRPQDRQFILSSKKLLLSDSGFYLCAWTPWAGPRLNSPLHFGNGTRLTVT.

The chain uses TRBV29-1 and TRBJ2-5; 13 positions match TRBD2. The DNA end is more similar to TRBJ2-7, so the J call may be wrong. CDR3 length: 19 residues. Germline V gene sequence: CDR1 SQVTM, CDR2 ANQGSEA. The CDR3 DNA is TGCAGCGTTGGGCCGTCGTCGGGACTAGCGGGACCCTCTCCTCACGAGCAGTACTTC. It is translated as CSVGPSSGLAGPSPHEQYF.

The chain has TRBV4-2 and TRBJ2-7, with D possibly matching TRBD1 (5 bases). CDR3 size: 15 residues. Trimming took 0 bases from V and 6 from J, leaving 15 bases between them. In germline, CDR1 is LGHNA, CDR2 YNFKEQ. The CDR3 DNA reads TGTGCCAGCAGCCAAGATCTCAGGGTGTCTGTCGAGCAGTACTTC. This encodes CASSQDLRVSVEQYF.

As for this clone: A far larger clone is only one base removed, so a read error is likely. The identical CDR3 is also encoded by other nucleotide sequences in the sample. For the CDR3, the DNA is TGTGCCAGCAGCTTAGACCTGAACACTGAAGCTTTCTTT. The encoded protein is CASSLDLNTEAFF. This chain connects TRBV7-2 to TRBJ1-1; D unresolved. The CDR3 totals 13 residues. Germline V gene sequence: CDR1 SGHTA, CDR2 FQGNSA. The V gene lost 1 base and the J gene lost 0 bases, with 3 bases spanning the gap.

This chain links TRBV6-5 with TRBJ2-7; a weak D match, TRBD2 (5 bases). The CDR3 is made up of 14 amino acids. V gave up 4 bases and J gave up 2 bases, with 12 bases separating them. Germline V gene sequence: CDR1 MNHEY, CDR2 SVGAGI. The CDR3 protein is CASSFSGSTYEQYF. The CDR3 DNA follows: TGTGCCAGCAGTTTTTCGGGATCAACCTACGAGCAGTACTTC.

This clone was observed at least ten times. The chain is built from TRBV11-2 and TRBJ2-7; D not certain. CDR1 SGHAT and CDR2 FQNNGV come from the germline V gene. V was pared by 2 bases and J by 9 bases, with 11 bases between. CDR3 length equals 12 residues. The CDR3 sequence is CASSLLGSGQYF. CDR3 sequence (DNA): TGTGCCAGCAGCTTACTAGGGTCGGGGCAGTACTTC.

V gene TRBV30 combines with J gene TRBJ2-1; no reliable D call. The V end lost 4 bases, the J end lost 4 bases, and 11 bases lay between the germline ends. The CDR3 totals 13 residues. CDR1 and CDR2 from the germline V gene are GTSNPN and SVGIG (reference sequence). CDR3 amino acids: CAWKREWYNEQFF. The DNA of the CDR3 is TGTGCCTGGAAGAGAGAATGGTACAATGAGCAGTTCTTC.

Details on this clone: Sequence at one end of the junction differs from germline and may be a read error. The genes are TRBV7-7 and TRBJ2-1; D not certain. Germline CDR1 reads SSHAT; CDR2 reads FNYEAQ (reference sequence). This CDR3 is 13 amino acids long. The CDR3 coding sequence is TGTGCTAGCAGCTTAGCCGAAGCGAAGGAGCAGTTCTTC. Protein product: CASSLAEAKEQFF.

The chain links TRBV28 to TRBJ2-7; D is ambiguous. The CDR3 runs 14 residues. Looked up from germline, CDR1 is MDHEN and CDR2 is SYDVKM. Trimming left V 5 bases short and J 6 bases short, with 17 bases between. The CDR3 sequence is CASSPLSPSGEQYF. DNA for the CDR3: TGTGCCAGCAGTCCTTTATCCCCCTCGGGCGAGCAGTACTTC.

This chain connects TRBV9 to TRBJ2-6, with D maybe TRBD2 (6 bases). CDR3 length: 16 amino acids. V lost 0 bases to trimming and J lost 1 base, with 8 bases between them. Germline V CDR1 and CDR2: SGDLS, YYNGEE. CDR3 coding DNA: TGTGCCAGCAGCGTAGGACTAGTTTCTGGGGCCAACGTCCTGACTTTC. Protein sequence: CASSVGLVSGANVLTF.

This clone showed up just a few times. The V and J genes are TRBV7-3 and TRBJ2-2, with 11 bases fitting TRBD2. Germline V gene lookup returns CDR1 SGHTA and CDR2 FQGTGA. The CDR3 length is 14 residues. V lost 5 bases, J lost 9 bases, and 5 bases stayed unmatched. The CDR3 nucleotides read TGTGCCAGCAGCCCCCTAGCGGGAGGCCGGGAGCTGTTTTTT. Amino acids: CASSPLAGGRELFF.

In this sample, this clone turned up once. The genes are TRBV2 and TRBJ2-3; D possibly corresponds to TRBD2 (6 bases). Germline loops: CDR1 SNHLY, CDR2 FYNNEI. This CDR3 spans 14 amino acids. Trimming cost V 2 bases and J 1 base, with 7 bases left between them. The CDR3 bases are TGTGCCAGCAGTGAATGGAGGGGCACAGATACGCAGTATTTT. Amino acids: CASSEWRGTDTQYF. Full variable domain (outside the CDR3, taken from reference TRBV2 and TRBJ2-3): EPEVTQTPSHQVTQMGQEVILRCVPISNHLYFYWYRQILGQKVEFLVSFYNNEISEKSEIFDDQFSVERPDGSNFTLKIRSTKLEDSAMYFCASSEWRGTDTQYFGPGTRLTVL.

V is TRBV4-2 and J is TRBJ2-7; 8 bases fit TRBD2. The V segment lost 5 bases and the J segment 3 bases; nucleotides outside the gene matches: 6. CDR1 and CDR2 (germline): LGHNA, YNFKEQ. This CDR3 has 14 amino acids. CDR3 protein: CASSGGLEFYEQYF. The CDR3, as DNA: TGTGCCAGCAGCGGGGGACTAGAGTTCTACGAGCAGTACTTC.

The chain recombines TRBV28 with TRBJ1-3; D is unresolved. Looked up from germline, CDR1 is MDHEN and CDR2 is SYDVKM. V was trimmed by 3 bases and J by 2 bases, leaving 17 bases between them. The length of the CDR3 is 17 residues. This CDR3 reads CASSFLTAIKPGNTIYF. The CDR3 DNA sequence: TGTGCCAGCAGTTTCCTAACCGCAATCAAACCTGGAAACACCATATATTTT.

The V gene is TRBV4-3, the J gene TRBJ2-1; possible D gene TRBD1, 5 bases. The length of the CDR3 is 15 residues. The V end was cut by 4 bases, the J end by 1 base, with 11 bases between. CDR1 is LGHNA and CDR2 is YSLEER in the germline V gene. CDR3 loop: CASSRGQGSYNEQFF. The CDR3 nucleotides read TGCGCCAGCAGCCGGGGCCAGGGTTCCTACAATGAGCAGTTCTTC.

The chain links TRBV11-2 to TRBJ1-5, with 7 bases aligning to TRBD1. Trimming removed 6 bases from V and 1 base from J; junction bases left unmatched: 6. Germline V gene lookup returns CDR1 SGHAT and CDR2 FQNNGV. The CDR3 length is 15 residues. The chain's CDR3 is CASSLDRASNQPQHF. The CDR3 nucleotides read TGTGCCAGCAGTCTTGACAGGGCCAGCAATCAGCCCCAGCATTTT.

CDR3 in amino acids: CASSPRWGSGELFF. CDR3 DNA: TGTGCCAGCAGCCCAAGATGGGGTTCCGGGGAGCTGTTTTTT. The rearrangement joins TRBV7-9 to TRBJ2-2; D unclear. V lost 5 bases and J 6 bases, leaving 13 bases between the germline ends. The CDR3 loop spans 14 amino acids. Looked up from germline, CDR1 is SEHNR and CDR2 is FQNEAQ (reference sequence).

The chain uses TRBV28 and TRBJ2-7; 7 bases align to TRBD1. The germline V gene has CDR1 MDHEN and CDR2 SYDVKM. The CDR3 runs 14 residues. V lost 5 bases and J lost 3; bases outside the gene matches: 7. CDR3: CASSLGGADYEQYF. CDR3 in DNA: TGTGCCAGCAGTCTAGGGGGCGCTGACTACGAGCAGTACTTC.

This clone has more than one count but fewer than ten. The chain recombines TRBV7-9 with TRBJ1-5; D unresolved. CDR3 length: 17 residues. The V and J ends lost 1 base and 6 bases respectively, with 19 bases between them. The V gene's germline CDR1 is SEHNR and CDR2 FQNEAQ (reference sequence). The CDR3 sequence is CASSLGTGRVVSQPQHF. The DNA of the CDR3 is TGTGCCAGCAGCTTAGGGACGGGGAGGGTTGTTAGTCAGCCCCAGCATTTT.

This chain joins TRBV7-6 and TRBJ2-7, with D unresolved. V was cut by 5 bases and J by 0 bases, with 17 bases left in between. The germline CDR1 and CDR2 sequences are SGHVS and FNYEAQ. The CDR3 totals 16 residues. CDR3 in DNA: TGTGCCAGCAGCCCAGACTTAGGCGGTAACTCCTACGAGCAGTACTTC. Protein product: CASSPDLGGNSYEQYF.

The table lists this clone with a few counts. The V and J genes are TRBV7-8 and TRBJ1-1; D uncertain. Germline V gives CDR1 SGHVS, CDR2 FQNEAQ. Trimming removed 2 bases from V and 4 bases from J, with 11 bases in between. The CDR3 loop spans 14 amino acids. CDR3 residues: CASSLLGGITEAFF. The CDR3 coding sequence is TGTGCCAGCAGCTTACTGGGAGGGATCACTGAAGCTTTCTTT. The full variable domain, its missing parts supplied by reference TRBV7-8 and TRBJ1-1, is GAGVSQSPRYKVAKRGQDVALRCDPISGHVSLFWYQQALGQGPEFLTYFQNEAQLDKSGLPSDRFFAERPEGSVSTLKIQRTQQEDSAVYLCASSLLGGITEAFFGQGTRLTVV.

The J gene is TRBJ1-4, the V gene TRBV7-6; 10 bases are shared with TRBD1. This CDR3 has 16 residues. Germline V gene sequence: CDR1 SGHVS, CDR2 FNYEAQ. V lost 5 bases and J lost 7; bases outside the gene matches: 10. The CDR3 reads CASSLSTGDRGEKLFF. The CDR3 nucleotides are TGTGCCAGCAGCCTTTCGACAGGGGACAGGGGTGAAAAACTGTTTTTT.

The chain uses TRBV11-3 and TRBJ2-7; no firm D call. The CDR3 contains 16 residues. Germline CDR1 and CDR2: SGHNT and YENEEA. Trimming shortened V by 8 bases and J by 2 bases, and 22 bases separated the two germline ends. CDR3 sequence (DNA): TGTGCCAGCCCCATGGTATCGTTTTATTTTGCCTACGAGCAGTACTTC. This translates into CASPMVSFYFAYEQYF.

The chain is built from TRBV5-4 and TRBJ2-7; D is possibly TRBD2 (7 bases). CDR3 length: 15 residues. Trimming pared 6 bases from V and 3 bases from J, leaving 19 bases between. Per germline, CDR1 SGHNT and CDR2 YYREEE (reference sequence). The CDR3 region has the DNA TGTGCCAGCACCACTGGGGGGGGCGGGATCTACGAGCAGTACTTC. Translated: CASTTGGGGIYEQYF. Together with reference TRBV5-4 and TRBJ2-7, the CDR3 gives the full variable domain: ETGVTQSPTHLIKTRGQQVTLRCSSQSGHNTVSWYQQALGQGPQFIFQYYREEENGRGNFPPRFSGLQFPNYSSELNVNALELDDSALYLCASTTGGGGIYEQYFGPGTRLTVT.